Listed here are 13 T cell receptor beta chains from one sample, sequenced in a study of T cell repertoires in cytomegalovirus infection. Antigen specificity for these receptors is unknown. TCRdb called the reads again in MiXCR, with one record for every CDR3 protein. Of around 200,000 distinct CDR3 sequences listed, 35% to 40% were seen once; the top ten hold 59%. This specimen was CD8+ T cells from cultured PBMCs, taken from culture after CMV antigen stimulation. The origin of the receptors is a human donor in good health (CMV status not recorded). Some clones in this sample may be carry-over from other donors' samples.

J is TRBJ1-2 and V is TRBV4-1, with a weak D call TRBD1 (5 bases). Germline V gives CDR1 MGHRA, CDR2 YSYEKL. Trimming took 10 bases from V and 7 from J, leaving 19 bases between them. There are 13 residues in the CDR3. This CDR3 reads CATGAYSGVGYTF. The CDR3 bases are TGCGCCACCGGGGCCTACAGCGGAGTTGGCTACACCTTC.

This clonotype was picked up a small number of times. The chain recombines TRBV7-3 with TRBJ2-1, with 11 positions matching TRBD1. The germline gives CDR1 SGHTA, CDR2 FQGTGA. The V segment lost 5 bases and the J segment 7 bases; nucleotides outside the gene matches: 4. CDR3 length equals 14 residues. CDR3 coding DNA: TGTGCCAGCAGCCTTTGGGACAGGGGGAATGAGCAGTTCTTC. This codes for CASSLWDRGNEQFF. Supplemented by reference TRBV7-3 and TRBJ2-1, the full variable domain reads GAGVSQTPSNKVTEKGKYVELRCDPISGHTALYWYRQSLGQGPEFLIYFQGTGAADDSGLPNDRFFAVRPEGSVSTLKIQRTERGDSAVYLCASSLWDRGNEQFFGPGTRLTVL.

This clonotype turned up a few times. The CDR3 coding sequence is TGTGCCAGCAGCCTCGACAGGGGAGAATCCTATAATTCACCCCTCCACTTT. Translating gives CASSLDRGESYNSPLHF. The chain combines TRBV5-5 with TRBJ1-6; 8 bases fit TRBD1. Germline CDR1 SGHKS, CDR2 YYEKEE (reference sequence). CDR3 length: 17 residues. J lost 1 base, V lost 4 bases, and 7 bases had no gene match.

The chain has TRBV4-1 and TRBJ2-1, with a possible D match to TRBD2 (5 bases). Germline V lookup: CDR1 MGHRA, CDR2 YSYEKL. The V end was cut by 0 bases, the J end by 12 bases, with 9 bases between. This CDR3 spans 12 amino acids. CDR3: CASSQDEGVQFF. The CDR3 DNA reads TGCGCCAGCAGCCAAGACGAGGGTGTGCAGTTCTTC.

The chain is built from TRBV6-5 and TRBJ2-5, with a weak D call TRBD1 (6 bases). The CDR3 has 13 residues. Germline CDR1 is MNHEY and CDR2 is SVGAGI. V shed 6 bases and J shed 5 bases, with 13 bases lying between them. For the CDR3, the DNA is TGTGCCAGCAGCATACAGGGTCGGGAGACCCAGTACTTC. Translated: CASSIQGRETQYF.

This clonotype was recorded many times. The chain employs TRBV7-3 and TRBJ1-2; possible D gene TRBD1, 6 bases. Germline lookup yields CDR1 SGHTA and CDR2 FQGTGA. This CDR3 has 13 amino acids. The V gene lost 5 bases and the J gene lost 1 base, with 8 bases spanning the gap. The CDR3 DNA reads TGTGCCAGCAGCAAGGACAGTAACTATGGCTACACCTTC. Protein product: CASSKDSNYGYTF.

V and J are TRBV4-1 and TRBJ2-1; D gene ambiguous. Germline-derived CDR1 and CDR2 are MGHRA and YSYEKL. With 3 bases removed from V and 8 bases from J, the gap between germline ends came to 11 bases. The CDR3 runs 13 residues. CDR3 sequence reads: CASSQALGYEQFF. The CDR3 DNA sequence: TGCGCCAGCAGCCAGGCTCTGGGGTATGAGCAGTTCTTC.

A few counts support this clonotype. The CDR3 coding sequence is TGTGCCAGCAGTGAAGCCAACAGGGCCATGAACACTGAAGCTTTCTTT. As protein: CASSEANRAMNTEAFF. This chain joins TRBV6-1 and TRBJ1-1, with D perhaps TRBD1 (6 bases). The CDR3 loop spans 16 amino acids. Germline CDR1 reads MNHNS; CDR2 reads SASEGT. V dropped 0 bases and J dropped 0 bases, with 11 bases sitting between them.

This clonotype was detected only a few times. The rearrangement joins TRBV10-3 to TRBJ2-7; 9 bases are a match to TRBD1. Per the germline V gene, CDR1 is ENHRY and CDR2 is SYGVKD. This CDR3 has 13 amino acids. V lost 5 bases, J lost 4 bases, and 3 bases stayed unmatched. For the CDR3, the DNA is TGTGCCATCAGTATGGGACAGGGATACGAGCAGTACTTC. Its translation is CAISMGQGYEQYF.

The CDR3 protein is CASSLGTGDSNQPQHF. The CDR3 region has the DNA TGCGCCAGCAGCTTGGGGACAGGCGACAGCAATCAGCCCCAGCATTTT. The J gene is TRBJ1-5, the V gene TRBV5-1; 7 bases are a match to TRBD1. This CDR3 is 16 amino acids long. Germline V CDR1 and CDR2: SGHRS, YFSETQ. Losses at the gene ends were 0 bases for V and 1 base for J; bases not matched to a gene: 4.

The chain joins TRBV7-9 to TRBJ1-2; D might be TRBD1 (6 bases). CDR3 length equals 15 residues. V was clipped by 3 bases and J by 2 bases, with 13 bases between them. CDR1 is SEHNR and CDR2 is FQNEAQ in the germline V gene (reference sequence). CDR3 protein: CASSFPPGQNYGYTF. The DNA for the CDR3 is TGTGCCAGCAGCTTTCCCCCTGGACAGAACTATGGCTACACCTTC.

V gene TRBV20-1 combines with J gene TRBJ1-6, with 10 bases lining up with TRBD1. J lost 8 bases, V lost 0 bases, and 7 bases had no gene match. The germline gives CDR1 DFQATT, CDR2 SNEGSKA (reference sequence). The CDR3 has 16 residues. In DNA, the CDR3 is TGCAGTGCTAGAGATCCCCAGGACAGGGGGGATTCACCCCTCCACTTT. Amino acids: CSARDPQDRGDSPLHF.

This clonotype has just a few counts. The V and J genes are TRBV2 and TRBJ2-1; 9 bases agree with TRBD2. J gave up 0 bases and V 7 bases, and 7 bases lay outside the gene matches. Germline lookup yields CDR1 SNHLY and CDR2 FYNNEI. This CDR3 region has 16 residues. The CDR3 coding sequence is TGTGCCAGCAACAGACTAGCGGAAAGCTCCTACAATGAGCAGTTCTTC. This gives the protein CASNRLAESSYNEQFF.